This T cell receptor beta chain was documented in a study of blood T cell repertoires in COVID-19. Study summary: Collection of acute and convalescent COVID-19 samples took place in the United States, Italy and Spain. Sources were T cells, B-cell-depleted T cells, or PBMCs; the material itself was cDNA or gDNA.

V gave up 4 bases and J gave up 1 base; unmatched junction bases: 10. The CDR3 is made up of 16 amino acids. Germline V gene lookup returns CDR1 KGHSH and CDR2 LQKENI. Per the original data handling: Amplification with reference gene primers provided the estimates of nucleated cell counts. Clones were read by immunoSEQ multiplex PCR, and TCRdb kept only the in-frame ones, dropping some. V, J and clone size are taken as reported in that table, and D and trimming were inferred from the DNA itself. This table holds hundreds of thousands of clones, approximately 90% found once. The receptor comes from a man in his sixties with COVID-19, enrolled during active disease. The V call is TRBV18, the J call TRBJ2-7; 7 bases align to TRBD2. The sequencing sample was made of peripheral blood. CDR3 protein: CASSLGSGGSSYEQYF. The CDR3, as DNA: TGTGCCAGCTCACTAGGATCCGGGGGGTCGTCCTACGAGCAGTACTTC.